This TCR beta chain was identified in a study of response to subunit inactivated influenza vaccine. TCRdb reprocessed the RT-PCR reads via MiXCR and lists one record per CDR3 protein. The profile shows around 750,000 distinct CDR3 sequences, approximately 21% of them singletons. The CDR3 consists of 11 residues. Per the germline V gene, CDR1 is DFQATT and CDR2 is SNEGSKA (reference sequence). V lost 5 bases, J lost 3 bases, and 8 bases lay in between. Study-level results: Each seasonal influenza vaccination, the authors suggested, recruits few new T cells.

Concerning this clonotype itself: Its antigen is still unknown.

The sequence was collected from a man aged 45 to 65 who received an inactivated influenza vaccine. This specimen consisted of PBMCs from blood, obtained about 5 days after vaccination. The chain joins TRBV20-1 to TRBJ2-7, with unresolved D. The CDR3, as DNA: TGCAGTGCTTTCGGAGACTACGAGCAGTACTTC. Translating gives CSAFGDYEQYF.